A selection of T cell receptor beta chains follows, all from one sample in a study of cytomegalovirus exposure and HLA in healthy donors. Assay used: immunoSEQ multiplex PCR; TCRdb lists only in-frame clones, some missing. Among about 230,000 clones, around 80% were seen once, and the ten largest hold about 2.5%. Sequencing was performed on PBMCs. The source of these receptors is a woman in her sixties or seventies in good health and CMV-seropositive. Both conserved end residues are part of each CDR3. D genes are given only for firm matches. Some rows have no size entry. The others give once, few or many, or a class for an expanded clone.

>TRBV7-2|TRBJ2-5|NA|TRBD1
CASSLRDRGQETQYF
TGTGCCAGCAGTTTAAGGGACAGGGGCCAAGAGACCCAGTACTTC
>TRBV5-4|TRBJ1-1|NA|NA
CASSSSGVTGSTEAFF
TGTGCCAGCAGCTCCTCGGGTGTAACAGGGTCAACTGAAGCTTTCTTT
>TRBV15|TRBJ2-1|NA|NA
CATSRVALPGRFEQFF
TGTGCCACCAGCAGAGTCGCACTACCCGGTAGGTTCGAGCAGTTCTTC
>TRBV5-1|TRBJ2-5|once|TRBD2
CASSLVGGQETQYF
TGCGCCAGCAGCTTGGTGGGGGGGCAAGAGACCCAGTACTTC
>TRBV30|TRBJ2-7|NA|TRBD1
CAWSTPGQGFYEQYF
TGTGCCTGGAGCACCCCGGGACAGGGGTTTTACGAGCAGTACTTC
>TRBV5-1|TRBJ1-4|NA|TRBD1
CASSTTGEGEKLFF
TGCGCCAGCAGCACGACAGGGGAGGGCGAAAAACTGTTTTTT
>TRBV2|TRBJ1-2|once|TRBD1
CASDTRDRNYGYTF
TGTGCCAGCGATACCCGGGACAGGAACTATGGCTACACCTTC
>TRBV5-1|TRBJ2-6|NA|NA
CASRGGNSGANVLTF
TGCGCCAGCAGAGGCGGGAACTCTGGGGCCAACGTCCTGACTTTC
>TRBV7-2|TRBJ1-4|NA|NA
CASSRNTGIGEKLFF
TGTGCCAGCAGCCGAAATACAGGGATCGGTGAAAAACTGTTTTTT
>TRBV5-1|TRBJ2-1|NA|TRBD2
CASSDTSGGSEQFF
TGCGCCAGCAGCGATACTAGCGGGGGGTCGGAGCAGTTCTTC
>TRBV30|TRBJ2-5|NA|TRBD1
CAWSRQGAETQYF
TGTGCCTGGAGTAGACAGGGAGCAGAGACCCAGTACTTC
>TRBV9|TRBJ2-2|NA|TRBD1
CASSVRGLPGELFF
TGTGCCAGCAGCGTGAGGGGGCTACCTGGGGAGCTGTTTTTT
>TRBV28|TRBJ2-2|NA|TRBD2
CASSFYTLAGNPLLDTGELFF
TGTGCCAGCAGTTTTTATACCCTAGCGGGGAACCCGCTACTTGACACCGGGGAGCTGTTTTTT
>TRBV5-1|TRBJ2-7|NA|TRBD1
CASSFSTGRTGYEQYF
TGCGCCAGCAGCTTCAGCACGGGCAGGACAGGTTACGAGCAGTACTTC
>TRBV21-1|TRBJ2-7|NA|NA
CASSIPGLSSYEQYF
TGTGCCAGCAGCATACCGGGACTCAGCTCCTACGAGCAGTACTTC
>TRBV27|TRBJ2-3|NA|TRBD2
CASRLAGSTDTQYF
TGTGCCAGCAGGTTAGCGGGGAGCACAGATACGCAGTATTTT
>TRBV4-2|TRBJ1-5|NA|TRBD1
CASSPTDRGDYQPQHF
TGTGCCAGCAGTCCTACGGACAGGGGAGATTATCAGCCCCAGCATTTT
>TRBV14|TRBJ1-1|NA|NA
CASRLTGTGTEAFF
TGTGCCAGCAGGCTAACCGGAACGGGCACTGAAGCTTTCTTT
>TRBV9|TRBJ2-5|once|NA
CASSVDGPGETQYF
TGTGCCAGCAGCGTAGATGGTCCGGGGGAGACCCAGTACTTC
>TRBV6-4|TRBJ2-3|NA|TRBD1
CASSPRQGLTDTQYF
TGTGCCAGCTCCCCTCGACAGGGCCTCACAGATACGCAGTATTTT
>TRBV5-1|TRBJ2-1|NA|TRBD2
CASSSGTSTDEQFF
TGCGCCAGCAGCTCTGGGACTAGTACGGATGAGCAGTTCTTC
>TRBV5-1|TRBJ1-2|NA|TRBD1
CASSTGTVLYGYTF
TGCGCCAGCAGTACCGGGACAGTACTCTATGGCTACACCTTC
>TRBV7-2|TRBJ2-7|NA|NA
CASSLVGSSYEQYF
TGTGCCAGCAGCTTAGTAGGGAGCTCCTACGAGCAGTACTTC
>TRBV7-6|TRBJ2-5|NA|NA
CASSRSLAIGQETQYF
TGTGCCAGCAGCCGATCACTAGCAATTGGACAAGAGACCCAGTACTTC
>TRBV6-5|TRBJ2-1|once|TRBD2
CASRLGGNSYNEQFF
TGTGCCAGCAGACTCGGGGGGAACTCCTACAATGAGCAGTTCTTC
>TRBV5-1|TRBJ1-6|few|NA
CASSLVPRRQDNSPLHF
TGCGCCAGCAGCTTGGTCCCCCGGAGGCAGGATAATTCACCCCTCCACTTT
>TRBV29-1|TRBJ2-6|NA|TRBD1
CSVGQIQGLGANVLTF
TGCAGCGTTGGGCAAATACAGGGGCTCGGGGCCAACGTCCTGACTTTC
>TRBV2|TRBJ1-1|NA|NA
CASSSREGTEAFF
TGTGCCAGCAGTTCGCGGGAAGGAACTGAAGCTTTCTTT
>TRBV30|TRBJ2-3|few|TRBD2
CAWGASGGTDTQYF
TGTGCCTGGGGGGCTAGCGGGGGCACAGATACGCAGTATTTT
>TRBV5-1|TRBJ2-1|NA|TRBD2
CASSLVATSGYNEQFF
TGCGCCAGCAGCTTGGTCGCGACTAGCGGTTACAATGAGCAGTTCTTC
>TRBV6-1|TRBJ1-2|NA|TRBD1
CASSIGTASYGYTF
TGTGCCAGCAGTATAGGGACAGCCAGCTATGGCTACACCTTC
>TRBV7-6|TRBJ2-1|few|TRBD2
CASSLVGGSFSDEQFF
TGTGCCAGCAGCTTAGTAGGCGGGAGTTTCTCCGATGAGCAGTTCTTC